Listed below are T cell receptor beta chains from one sample, sequenced in a study of PD-L1 blockade in urothelial cancer. Method: immunoSEQ multiplex PCR; TCRdb's copy keeps in-frame clones and lacks some. The repertoire consists of about 95,000 clones, with around 86% occurring once and the leading ten covering 2% to 2.5%. The input for sequencing was PBMCs, taken around atezolizumab (anti-PD-L1) treatment. Receptor source: a man aged 55 to 69 with urothelial cancer. The CDR3 runs from the conserved cysteine through the conserved F or W. The D gene is left open where the match is weak. Clone size is not always given. Where it is, it says once, few, many or a class for expanded clones.

v_call,j_call,d_call,clone_size,cdr3_nt,cdr3_aa
TRBV11-2,TRBJ1-1,NA,NA,TGTGCCAGCAGCTCGGGGGGTAGGGCTGAAGCTTTCTTT,CASSSGGRAEAFF
TRBV12-5,TRBJ1-5,TRBD1,NA,TGTGCTAGTGGCCCAGACAGGGTAATCCATCAGCCCCAGCATTTT,CASGPDRVIHQPQHF
TRBV19,TRBJ1-1,NA,NA,TGTGCCAGTAGTTCCAACCCTCAGGGTGGGAGGCCTGAAGCTTTCTTT,CASSSNPQGGRPEAFF
TRBV18,TRBJ1-1,NA,NA,TGTGCCAGCTCACCAGCGGTTGCTGAAGCTTTCTTT,CASSPAVAEAFF
TRBV5-1,TRBJ2-3,TRBD2,NA,TGCGCCAGCAGCTTGGATAGCCTAGCGGGAGGGGATACGCAGTATTTT,CASSLDSLAGGDTQYF
TRBV28,TRBJ2-5,NA,NA,TGTGCCAGCATGGGGGGACGGGAGACCCAGTACTTC,CASMGGRETQYF
TRBV29-1,TRBJ1-6,NA,few,TGCAGCGTTGGACTCCGGCACCATAATTCACCCCTCCACTTT,CSVGLRHHNSPLHF
TRBV19,TRBJ2-7,TRBD1,once,TGTGCCAGTAGTCGGGACAGGGAGTTATACGAGCAGTACTTC,CASSRDRELYEQYF
TRBV2,TRBJ1-2,NA,few,TGTGCCAGCAGTGTTACAGTCGTTAACTATGGCTACACCTTC,CASSVTVVNYGYTF
TRBV23-1,TRBJ2-1,TRBD2,NA,TGCGCCAGCAGTCAAGCAGGTCTAGCGGGTTACAATGAGCAGTTCTTC,CASSQAGLAGYNEQFF
TRBV7-3,TRBJ2-1,TRBD1,NA,TGTGCCAGCAGCTTCGGACAGGGGGGTAGCTATGAGCAGTTCTTC,CASSFGQGGSYEQFF
TRBV5-6,TRBJ1-2,TRBD1,NA,TGTGCCAGCAGCCCTGGGACAGGGGGTCGAGGCTACACCTTC,CASSPGTGGRGYTF
TRBV19,TRBJ2-7,TRBD1,NA,TGTGCCAGTAGTATGGGGACAGGAACACACTACGAGCAGTACTTC,CASSMGTGTHYEQYF
TRBV7-9,TRBJ2-3,NA,once,TGTGCCAGCAGAAAATCCTCGGTGGAGCGCACAGATACGCAGTATTTT,CASRKSSVERTDTQYF
TRBV5-5,TRBJ1-5,TRBD1,NA,TGTGCCAGCAGCTTGTTGGAGGGGGCGACTCAGCCCCAGCATTTT,CASSLLEGATQPQHF
TRBV5-8,TRBJ2-3,TRBD1,NA,TGTGCCAGCAGCTTGGGACAGGGGCGAGGAGATACGCAGTATTTT,CASSLGQGRGDTQYF
TRBV5-6,TRBJ2-6,NA,NA,TGTGCCAGCAGTGACTCGTCTAGGGGGGCCAACGTCCTGACTTTC,CASSDSSRGANVLTF
TRBV18,TRBJ2-5,NA,NA,TGTGCCAGCTCACCACCATCAGGCCCCGTAGAAGAGACCCAGTACTTC,CASSPPSGPVEETQYF
TRBV9,TRBJ2-7,NA,NA,TGTGCCAGCAGCGGCGATCCGGGGAATACCTACGAGCAGTACTTC,CASSGDPGNTYEQYF
TRBV14,TRBJ2-5,NA,NA,TGTGCCAGCAGCCAAGAAGCCGGAGGATTAGGAAAAGAGACCCAGTACTTC,CASSQEAGGLGKETQYF
TRBV6-5,TRBJ2-5,TRBD2,NA,TGTGCCAGCAGGACTAGCGGAATTCAAGAGACCCAGTACTTC,CASRTSGIQETQYF
TRBV7-3,TRBJ1-4,NA,NA,TGTGCCAGCAGCTCCCAGGGTAATGAAAAACTGTTTTTT,CASSSQGNEKLFF
TRBV25-1,TRBJ2-7,TRBD1,NA,TGTGCCAGCAGTGCCGTCTTTGGACAGGGGGCCCTCTACGAGCAGTACTTC,CASSAVFGQGALYEQYF
TRBV7-9,TRBJ2-7,NA,once,TGTGCCAGCAGCTTACCAGGGTACGAGCAGTACTTC,CASSLPGYEQYF
TRBV19,TRBJ1-5,TRBD1,few,TGTGCCAGTAGTAATTTCAGGGACAGTAGTCAGCCCCAGCATTTT,CASSNFRDSSQPQHF
TRBV14,TRBJ2-3,NA,NA,TGTGCCAGCAGCCAAGACAGGTTAGGCGGACTCACAGATACGCAGTATTTT,CASSQDRLGGLTDTQYF
TRBV18,TRBJ2-2,NA,NA,TGTGCCAGCTCTCAATCCCACTCGACCGGGGCCGGGGAGCTGTTTTTT,CASSQSHSTGAGELFF
TRBV6-5,TRBJ2-5,NA,NA,TGTGCCAGCAGTTACGCCCAGAAAGAGACCCAGTACTTC,CASSYAQKETQYF
TRBV7-2,TRBJ1-5,TRBD1,NA,TGTGCCAGCAGTCGTCAGGGGGCGGGAAACAATCAGCCCCAGCATTTT,CASSRQGAGNNQPQHF
TRBV7-6,TRBJ1-6,NA,NA,TGTGCCAGCAGCTTAGGATCGGTCAATAATTCACCCCTCCACTTT,CASSLGSVNNSPLHF
TRBV6-1,TRBJ2-5,NA,NA,TGTGCCAGCAGTGAAGGCCAGACTCAACAAGAGACCCAGTACTTC,CASSEGQTQQETQYF
TRBV14,TRBJ2-1,NA,NA,TGTGCCAGCAGACACGCCCTCGCGGCCACGGGTGAGCAGTTCTTC,CASRHALAATGEQFF
TRBV5-1,TRBJ1-1,TRBD1,NA,TGCGCCAGCTGTCCAAATATACAGGGGGGGAACACTGAAGCTTTCTTT,CASCPNIQGGNTEAFF
TRBV13,TRBJ2-3,TRBD2,NA,TGTGCCAGCAGCCCGGGACTAGCGGGGGGTCAGGGCACAGATACGCAGTATTTT,CASSPGLAGGQGTDTQYF
TRBV27,TRBJ2-7,TRBD1,few,TGTGCCAGCAGTTCGCGACAGGGAAACGAGCAGTACTTC,CASSSRQGNEQYF
TRBV14,TRBJ2-2,NA,NA,TGTGCCAGCAGCCAAGACGGGGGGCGGCGGAACACCGGGGAGCTGTTTTTT,CASSQDGGRRNTGELFF
TRBV11-2,TRBJ1-2,NA,few,TGTGCCAGCAGCTTAGGCGCTAACCTCTATGGCTACACCTTC,CASSLGANLYGYTF
TRBV18,TRBJ1-4,TRBD1,NA,TGTGCCAGCTCGCCCGGGACAGGGCGGATTGAAAAACTGTTTTTT,CASSPGTGRIEKLFF
TRBV18,TRBJ1-2,NA,NA,TGTGCCAGCTCCCCGGGCCGCGAGGGCTATGGCTACACCTTC,CASSPGREGYGYTF
TRBV7-2,TRBJ2-7,TRBD1,NA,TGTGCCAGCAGCTCACAGGGACAGGGGGTAGTCGAGCAGTACTTC,CASSSQGQGVVEQYF
TRBV2,TRBJ1-4,NA,NA,TGTGCCAGCATCCGAGGGGGTCTTTCCCCACCTAATGAAAAACTGTTTTTT,CASIRGGLSPPNEKLFF
TRBV19,TRBJ2-5,TRBD2,few,TGTGCCAGTAGTATTGGGTCTAGCGGTACTGGGGAGACCCAGTACTTC,CASSIGSSGTGETQYF
TRBV11-3,TRBJ1-3,TRBD1,few,TGTGCCAGCAGCCCCGGACAGGGTCCGGGAAACACCATATATTTT,CASSPGQGPGNTIYF
TRBV28,TRBJ2-7,TRBD1,NA,TGTGCCAGCAGTTCCGGACAGGGGGCCTACGAGCAGTACTTC,CASSSGQGAYEQYF
TRBV18,TRBJ2-5,NA,NA,TGTGCCAGCTCAATCTTGTATGAGGAGACCCAGTACTTC,CASSILYEETQYF
TRBV5-4,TRBJ2-5,NA,NA,TGTGCCAGCAGTTTCCGGTCGGGCGGGGCCCAGTACTTC,CASSFRSGGAQYF
TRBV25-1,TRBJ2-7,NA,once,TGTGCCAGCAGTCAGGGGCTCTACGAGCAGTACTTC,CASSQGLYEQYF
TRBV6-1,TRBJ2-7,TRBD1,NA,TGTGCCAGCAGTGAAAGGGGAACAGGGGCCTACGAGCAGTACTTC,CASSERGTGAYEQYF
TRBV9,TRBJ2-7,NA,NA,TGTGCCAGCAGCGTAGGAGACTCACTAAGCTCCTACGAGCAGTACTTC,CASSVGDSLSSYEQYF